Detailed here is one TCR beta chain. Its specificity is not known. The data were taken from a study of cytomegalovirus exposure and HLA in healthy donors. Background on the study: Most donors, 81% of over 300 genotyped, fell in the Caucasian-associated ancestry cluster. Regarding the study as a whole: With further analysis later on, most CMV-associated TCR beta chains appeared HLA-restricted.

13 Jbeta primers and 60 Vbeta primers were used for the PCR. TCRdb keeps only in-frame clones here, not all; method: immunoSEQ multiplex PCR. The sample has tens of thousands of clones; less than 75% are singletons. Germline V CDR1 and CDR2: SQVTM, ANQGSEA. The CDR3 has 12 residues. The V gene end was trimmed by 7 bases and the J gene end by 3 bases; junction bases not matched to a gene: 5. Sequenced: PBMCs. J is TRBJ2-7 and V is TRBV29-1, with 8 bases that match TRBD1. This sequence was found in a man aged 30-40 years in good health and CMV-seronegative. Here the CDR3 DNA reads TGCAGCGCCCGTGGGACAGGCTACGAGCAGTACTTC. Encoded protein: CSARGTGYEQYF.